A selection of T cell receptor beta chains follows, all from one sample in a study of cytomegalovirus exposure and HLA in healthy donors. Sequencing was performed with immunoSEQ multiplex PCR; in TCRdb, only in-frame clones are kept and a portion is missing. The sample contains 160,000 or so clones, 82% of which appear only once. The sequenced sample was PBMCs. The receptors were sampled from a man aged 50-59 years in good health and CMV-seropositive. The CDR3 runs from the conserved cysteine through the conserved F or W. D genes are given only for firm matches. Size tells how often a clone was seen (once, few, many) or the class of an expanded clone, and some rows leave it out.

TRBV10-1	.	TRBJ2-3	.	TGCGCCAGCAGTGAGCAGTGTCAGGGGCTAGCCTCGTGGTATTTT	CASSEQCQGLASWYF
TRBV19	TRBD2	TRBJ2-5	.	TGTGCCAGTAGTATAGAGCCGCTACGAGCTAGCGGGGGAGGGCAAGAGACCCAGTACTTC	CASSIEPLRASGGGQETQYF
TRBV21-1	.	TRBJ2-3	once	TGTGCCAGCAGCAGGCGGGGGCAGTCAGATACGCAGTATTTT	CASSRRGQSDTQYF
TRBV19	.	TRBJ2-7	.	TGTGCCAGTAGCGGTAGTTCCGAGCAGTACTTC	CASSGSSEQYF
TRBV7-3	.	TRBJ2-5	.	TGTGCCAGCAGTTTTAACGGGAACCAAGAGACCCAGTACTTC	CASSFNGNQETQYF
TRBV30	.	TRBJ1-5	.	TGTGCCTGGAGTTTGGGGGCCAGGGTGGTAAATCAGCCCCAGCATTTT	CAWSLGARVVNQPQHF
TRBV5-1	.	TRBJ2-7	once	TGCGCCAGCAGCTTGGCAGGGGACGGCGAGCAGTACTTC	CASSLAGDGEQYF
TRBV27	.	TRBJ1-6	.	TGTGCCAGCAGTTTATCTTCCGATTCACCCCTCCACTTT	CASSLSSDSPLHF
TRBV19	TRBD1	TRBJ2-7	.	TGTGCCAGTGGGGACAGGTTTGACCGCGAGCAGTACTTC	CASGDRFDREQYF
TRBV7-3	.	TRBJ2-2	.	TGTGCCAGCAGCTCAACCGGGGAGCTGTTTTTT	CASSSTGELFF
TRBV6-5	TRBD1	TRBJ1-4	.	TGTGCCAGCAGTTACTCGGGGACAGCAAATGAAAAACTGTTTTTT	CASSYSGTANEKLFF
TRBV5-1	.	TRBJ2-5	once	TGCGCCAGCAGCTTCGGTATCCAAATCGAGACCCAGTACTTC	CASSFGIQIETQYF
TRBV18	.	TRBJ1-2	.	TGTGCCAGCTCAAGGGCAGGGAACTATGGCTACACCTTC	CASSRAGNYGYTF
TRBV5-5	.	TRBJ1-1	.	TGTGCCAGCAGCTTTCAGGGGTCCTCTGAAGCTTTCTTT	CASSFQGSSEAFF
TRBV11-3	TRBD1	TRBJ2-1	.	TGTGCCAGCAGCTTGACAGGGATGTACAATGAGCAGTTCTTC	CASSLTGMYNEQFF
TRBV13	TRBD2	TRBJ2-1	.	TGTGCCAGCAGCTTAGGCTTATCATATAGCGGGAGTCGATACAATGAGCAGTTCTTC	CASSLGLSYSGSRYNEQFF
TRBV7-2	.	TRBJ2-5	few	TGTGCCAGCAGCCCTGGCGGGGTACGAGAGACCCAGTACTTC	CASSPGGVRETQYF
TRBV28	.	TRBJ1-6	.	TGTGCCAGCAGGAGGGAGTACTATAATTCACCCCTCCACTTT	CASRREYYNSPLHF
TRBV5-6	TRBD1	TRBJ2-1	.	TGTGCCAGCAGCTTGTACAGGGGGCCGAACGGTGAGCAGTTCTTC	CASSLYRGPNGEQFF
TRBV4-3	TRBD2	TRBJ2-7	.	TGCGCCAGCAGCCCCTTGACTAGCGGGGCAACCTACGAGCAGTACTTC	CASSPLTSGATYEQYF
TRBV29-1	.	TRBJ1-1	.	TGCAGCGTTGAAGAGCCCCGGGACACTGAAGCTTTCTTT	CSVEEPRDTEAFF
TRBV18	TRBD1	TRBJ1-1	once	TGTGCCAGCTCACCGTTACAGGGGGACACTGAAGCTTTCTTT	CASSPLQGDTEAFF
TRBV10-3	.	TRBJ2-7	few	TGTGCCATCAGTGCACAGGGTTCCGAGCAGTACTTC	CAISAQGSEQYF
TRBV28	TRBD1	TRBJ1-2	.	TGTGCCAGCAGTCCCGGGACAGGGGGGCACTATGGCTACACCTTC	CASSPGTGGHYGYTF
TRBV6-5	TRBD2	TRBJ2-7	once	TGTGCCAGCAGCATTAGCGGGGGGATCTACGAGCAGTACTTC	CASSISGGIYEQYF
TRBV21-1	.	TRBJ2-7	.	TGTGCCAGCAGCAAAGTAAGCTCAGGTCCCTACGAGCAGTACTTC	CASSKVSSGPYEQYF
TRBV7-2	TRBD1	TRBJ1-5	.	TGTGCCAGCAGCTCGACAGGGGGCAATCAGCCCCAGCATTTT	CASSSTGGNQPQHF
TRBV6-1	.	TRBJ2-7	.	TGTGCCACCGACTATTTGACAGGACTTTCCTACGAGCAGTACTTC	CATDYLTGLSYEQYF
TRBV5-1	TRBD2	TRBJ2-1	.	TGCGCCAGCAGCCCTAGGACTAGCGGGAGTAAAGTTGAGCAGTTCTTC	CASSPRTSGSKVEQFF
TRBV25-1	TRBD1	TRBJ2-7	.	TGTGCCAGCCGGGACAGGGCGTACGAGCAGTACTTC	CASRDRAYEQYF
TRBV15	TRBD1	TRBJ1-5	.	TGTGCCACCAGCGTAGACAGGGCCGTTAAACCCCAGCATTTT	CATSVDRAVKPQHF
TRBV27	TRBD2	TRBJ2-6	.	TGTGCCAGCAGAATTAGGACTAGCGGTAACTCTGGGGCCAACGTCCTGACTTTC	CASRIRTSGNSGANVLTF
TRBV27	TRBD2	TRBJ2-3	.	TGTGCCAGCAGGCATTTACTAGCGAGTTCTAGCACAGATACGCAGTATTTT	CASRHLLASSSTDTQYF
TRBV5-1	TRBD1	TRBJ2-1	once	TGCGCCAGCAGCACGGGACAGGGAAACTACAATGAGCAGTTCTTC	CASSTGQGNYNEQFF
TRBV14	TRBD2	TRBJ2-1	.	TGTGCCAGCAGCCATAGCGGGACATACTACAATGAGCAGTTCTTC	CASSHSGTYYNEQFF
TRBV7-2	TRBD2	TRBJ2-3	.	TGTGCCAGCAGCTTACATTGGCGGGGGGGATCCACAGATACGCAGTATTTT	CASSLHWRGGSTDTQYF
TRBV6-5	.	TRBJ2-3	.	TGTGCCAGCAGTATGGTCCGAGGGTCAGATACGCAGTATTTT	CASSMVRGSDTQYF
TRBV7-9	.	TRBJ2-4	.	TGTGCCAGCAGCTTAGGAGCGGCTCGGGAGGCCAAAAACATTCAGTACTTC	CASSLGAAREAKNIQYF
TRBV9	.	TRBJ1-1	.	TGTGCCAGCAGCGTAGCTTTGAACACTGAAGCTTTCTTT	CASSVALNTEAFF
TRBV6-5	.	TRBJ1-2	.	TGTGCCAGCAGTTACTCGGACTCGGGCTATGGCTACACCTTC	CASSYSDSGYGYTF
TRBV6-5	.	TRBJ1-2	.	TGTGCCAGCAGTGATTGGCAGAACTATGGCTACACCTTC	CASSDWQNYGYTF
TRBV4-1	TRBD2	TRBJ2-7	.	TGCGCCAGCAGCCAACCGGCGAGCGGGGGGGCAAAGAGCGAGCAGTACTTC	CASSQPASGGAKSEQYF
TRBV13	.	TRBJ2-3	.	TGTGCCAGCAGCTTAGTATCAGATACGCAGTATTTT	CASSLVSDTQYF
TRBV5-6	.	TRBJ2-6	.	TGTGCCAGCAGCGGGAGGCTGGGAGGGGCCAACGTCCTGACTTTC	CASSGRLGGANVLTF
TRBV30	TRBD1	TRBJ1-1	.	TGTGCCTGGAGTAAAGGGGGCTCCACTGAAGCTTTCTTT	CAWSKGGSTEAFF
TRBV11-2	.	TRBJ1-1	.	TGTGCCAGCAGCCGTTGGGAGCTGAACACTGAAGCTTTCTTT	CASSRWELNTEAFF
TRBV9	TRBD2	TRBJ2-1	.	TGTGCCAGCAGCGCCAGCGGGAGCCCATACAATGAGCAGTTCTTC	CASSASGSPYNEQFF
TRBV9	.	TRBJ2-7	.	TGTGCCAGCAGCGCGGGGTTCGGGGGCGAGCAGTACTTC	CASSAGFGGEQYF
TRBV9	.	TRBJ2-7	.	TGTGCCAGCAGCGCTCTCACAGGGTCCGACGAGCAGTACTTC	CASSALTGSDEQYF
TRBV9	TRBD2	TRBJ2-7	.	TGTGCCAGCAGCGTAGATCCAGCGGGGGGCTACGAGCAGTACTTC	CASSVDPAGGYEQYF
TRBV4-3	.	TRBJ2-1	.	TGCGCCAGCAGCCAAGACCAGCGGTATTACAATGAGCAGTTCTTC	CASSQDQRYYNEQFF
TRBV4-2	.	TRBJ2-3	.	TGTGCCAGCAGGGCCTCCACAGATACGCAGTATTTT	CASRASTDTQYF
TRBV19	.	TRBJ1-2	.	TGTGCCAGTATGGGGCTAGCTAACTATGGCTACACCTTC	CASMGLANYGYTF
TRBV7-2	.	TRBJ1-5	.	TGTGCCAGCAGCTTAGGCGGGGGGACCGACCAGCCCCAGCATTTT	CASSLGGGTDQPQHF